What follows are 5 T cell receptor beta chains derived from one specimen sequenced in a study of T cells after posttransplantation cyclophosphamide. Some clones are missing from TCRdb's copy, which holds only in-frame ones; the method was immunoSEQ multiplex PCR. The table has about 8,000 clones, 65% to 90% seen once. Cyclophosphamide on days +3 and +4 followed busulfan-fludarabine conditioning and a marrow graft. The material was CD4+ T cells sorted from blood, obtained 1162 days after allogeneic stem cell transplant with posttransplant cyclophosphamide. Every receptor here comes from a female patient aged 40 to 55 who received an allogeneic stem cell transplant from a related donor, was CMV-positive, and had no GVHD. Some T cells may possibly be graft donor cells.

This clone was picked up one time. This sequence joins TRBV5-4 and TRBJ2-3; 7 bases align to TRBD2. Germline V gene data show CDR1 as SGHNT and CDR2 as YYREEE (reference sequence). The CDR3 contains 16 residues. J was trimmed by 2 bases and V by 2 bases; bases with no gene match: 8. The CDR3 coding sequence is TGTGCCAGCAGCTTCCCTGGCGGGGGAACCACAGATACGCAGTATTTT. Protein: CASSFPGGGTTDTQYF.

The chain has TRBV15 and TRBJ1-3; D is possibly TRBD1 (6 bases). With 0 bases removed from V and 0 bases from J, the gap between germline ends came to 12 bases. CDR1 and CDR2 (germline): LNHNV, YYDKDF (reference sequence). CDR3 length: 17 amino acids. The CDR3 here is CATSREIQGGSGNTIYF. For the CDR3, the DNA is TGTGCCACCAGCAGAGAAATACAGGGCGGCTCTGGAAACACCATATATTTT.

The sample holds one count of this clone. J is TRBJ2-5 and V is TRBV4-1; possibly TRBD1 for D (6 bases). V lost 4 bases and J lost 2, with 11 bases in between. The germline V gene has CDR1 MGHRA and CDR2 YSYEKL. The CDR3 is 14 residues long. The CDR3 is CASSRLQGQETQYF. The DNA for the CDR3 is TGCGCCAGCAGCCGGTTACAGGGACAAGAGACCCAGTACTTC.

The chain combines TRBV21-1 with TRBJ2-3; TRBD1, the D gene given by the table, was not confirmed from the DNA. TRBV21-1 is a recognized pseudogene. The CDR3 has 17 amino acids. The DNA for the CDR3 is TGTGCCAGCAGCAAAGCGTGCCAGAGGGGGTGTACAGATACGCAGTATTTT. Translation: CASSKACQRGCTDTQYF.

For this clone: A read error may produce the germline difference seen at one junction end. Other DNA variants within this sample encode the same CDR3. The chain combines TRBV18 with TRBJ1-6, with a possible D match to TRBD1 (6 bases). In germline, CDR1 is KGHSH, CDR2 LQKENI. The CDR3 runs to 12 residues. The CDR3 sequence: CASSTGNSPLHF. As DNA, the CDR3 is TGTGCCAGCTCAACAGGGAATTCCCCCCTCCACTTT. Full variable domain (rest looked up from reference TRBV18 and TRBJ1-6): NAGVMQNPRHLVRRRGQEARLRCSPMKGHSHVYWYRQLPEEGLKFMVYLQKENIIDESGMPKERFSAEFPKEGPSILRIQQVVRGDSAAYFCASSTGNSPLHFGNGTRLTVT.